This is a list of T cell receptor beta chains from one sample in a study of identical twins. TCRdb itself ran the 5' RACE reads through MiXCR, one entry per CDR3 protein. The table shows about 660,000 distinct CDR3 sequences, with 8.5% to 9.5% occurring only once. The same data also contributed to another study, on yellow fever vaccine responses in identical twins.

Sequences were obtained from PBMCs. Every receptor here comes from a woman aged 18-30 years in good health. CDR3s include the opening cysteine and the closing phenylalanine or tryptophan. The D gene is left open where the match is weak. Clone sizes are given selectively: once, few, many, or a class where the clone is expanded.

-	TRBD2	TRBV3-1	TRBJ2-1	CASCQDLGGSVYNEQFF	TGTGCCTCCTGCCAAGATCTGGGGGGGAGTGTTTACAATGAGCAGTTCTTC
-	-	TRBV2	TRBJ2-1	CASRVEGSSYNEQFF	TGTGCCAGCAGGGTAGAGGGGTCCTCCTACAATGAGCAGTTCTTC
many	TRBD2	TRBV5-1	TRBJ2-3	CASSSGTGTSGTSTDTQYF	TGCGCCAGCAGCTCGGGGACCGGGACTAGCGGGACCAGCACAGATACGCAGTATTTT
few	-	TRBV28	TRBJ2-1	CASSLYNYEQFF	TGTGCCAGCAGTTTATACAACTATGAGCAGTTCTTC
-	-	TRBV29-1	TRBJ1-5	CSVPRGQPQHF	TGCAGCGTCCCGAGAGGGCAGCCCCAGCATTTT
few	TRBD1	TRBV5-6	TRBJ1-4	CASSPQGGEKLFF	TGTGCCAGCAGCCCACAGGGGGGCGAAAAACTGTTTTTT
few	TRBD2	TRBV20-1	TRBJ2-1	CSARAGSGVSSGSYNEQFF	TGCAGTGCTAGAGCCGGTAGTGGTGTTTCGAGCGGGAGTTACAATGAGCAGTTCTTC
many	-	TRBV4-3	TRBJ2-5	CASSQDVRSETQYF	TGCGCCAGCAGCCAAGATGTCCGTTCGGAGACCCAGTACTTC
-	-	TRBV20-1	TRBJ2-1	CSALGLGLGDEQFF	TGCAGTGCTCTGGGACTGGGGCTCGGGGATGAGCAGTTCTTC
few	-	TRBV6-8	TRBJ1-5	CASSNQGTMTGNQPQHF	TGTGCCAGCAGTAACCAAGGGACGATGACGGGCAATCAGCCCCAGCATTTT
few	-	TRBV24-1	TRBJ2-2	CATSDLSGSNTGELFF	TGTGCCACCAGTGATTTATCGGGGTCGAACACCGGGGAGCTGTTTTTT
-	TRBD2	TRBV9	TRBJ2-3	CASSVGGLATDTQYF	TGTGCCAGCAGCGTCGGGGGACTAGCGACAGATACGCAGTATTTT
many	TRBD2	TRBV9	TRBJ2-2	CASSPAGYTGELFF	TGTGCCAGCAGCCCAGCGGGGTACACCGGGGAGCTGTTTTTT
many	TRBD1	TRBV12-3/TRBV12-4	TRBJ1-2	CASSPGQGHYGYTF	TGTGCCAGCAGCCCTGGACAGGGCCACTATGGCTACACCTTC
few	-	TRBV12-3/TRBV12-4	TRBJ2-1	CASSPPFTQNNEQFF	TGTGCCAGCAGCCCTCCCTTCACCCAGAACAATGAGCAGTTCTTC
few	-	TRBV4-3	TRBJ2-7	CASSQDRTGLGDYEQYF	TGCGCCAGCAGCCAAGATCGTACGGGTTTAGGGGATTACGAGCAGTACTTC
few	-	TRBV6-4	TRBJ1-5	CASSDSGDSGPQHF	TGTGCCAGCAGTGACTCTGGGGATTCAGGCCCCCAGCATTTT
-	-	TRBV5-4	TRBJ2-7	CASTDQGIGEQYF	TGTGCCAGCACGGACCAGGGAATTGGCGAGCAGTACTTC
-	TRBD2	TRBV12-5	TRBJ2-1	CASWRGGRIDEQFF	TGTGCTAGCTGGAGGGGCGGGAGAATTGATGAGCAGTTCTTC
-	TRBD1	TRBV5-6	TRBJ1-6	CASSWNRGNSPLHF	TGTGCCAGCAGCTGGAACAGGGGTAATTCACCCCTCCACTTT
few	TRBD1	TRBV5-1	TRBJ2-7	CASSLIWDRSYEQYF	TGCGCCAGCAGCTTGATTTGGGACAGATCCTACGAGCAGTACTTC
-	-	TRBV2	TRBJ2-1	CASLSVLGFF	TGTGCCAGTCTCAGCGTGCTCGGGTTCTTC
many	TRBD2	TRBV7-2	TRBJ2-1	CASSPRDSGSREQFF	TGTGCCAGCAGCCCCCGTGATAGCGGGAGTAGGGAGCAGTTCTTC
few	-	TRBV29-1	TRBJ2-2	CSVLGHTNTGELFF	TGCAGCGTCCTCGGACATACGAACACCGGGGAGCTGTTTTTT
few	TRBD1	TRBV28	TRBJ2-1	CASKNKDRAYNEQFF	TGTGCCAGCAAAAACAAAGACAGGGCCTACAATGAGCAGTTCTTC
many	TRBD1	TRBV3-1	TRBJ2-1	CASRDRGFNEQFF	TGTGCCAGTCGGGACAGGGGTTTTAATGAGCAGTTCTTC
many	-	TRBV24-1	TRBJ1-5	CATSFGGNQPQHF	TGTGCCACCAGCTTCGGAGGGAATCAGCCCCAGCATTTT
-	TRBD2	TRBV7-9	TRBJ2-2	CASSVPGGATGELFF	TGTGCCAGCAGCGTCCCCGGGGGGGCGACCGGGGAGCTGTTTTTT
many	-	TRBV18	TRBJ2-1	CASSPGGDEQFF	TGTGCCAGCTCACCGGGTGGGGATGAGCAGTTCTTC
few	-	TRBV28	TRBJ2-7	CASRSGTQSYEQYF	TGTGCCAGCAGATCCGGGACCCAATCCTACGAGCAGTACTTC
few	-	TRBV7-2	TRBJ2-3	CASSYLASHTDTQYF	TGTGCCAGCAGCTACCTAGCGTCCCACACAGATACGCAGTATTTT